What follows is one TCR beta chain and its context. Its antigen is not identified. The data were taken from a study of CD8+ T cells in alopecia areata. General study results and limits: Researchers reported that TCR sharing among patients proved less clear than in mice, possibly HLA-linked.

Reverse transcription of extracted RNA yielded cDNA, which provided the sequencing template. Sequencing used immunoSEQ multiplex PCR; TCRdb keeps in-frame clones, though not all of them. The sample holds some 170,000 clones, 65% to 75% seen once. The CDR3 totals 12 residues. V lost 6 bases, J lost 2 bases, and 7 bases lay in between. Germline loops: CDR1 SEHNR, CDR2 FQNEAQ (reference sequence). The source is a human donor with alopecia areata. This sequence joins TRBV7-9 and TRBJ1-1, with D unresolved. The sample in question was CD8+ T cells sorted from blood, obtained at week 0. The CDR3 loop is CASSGGNTEAFF. In DNA, the CDR3 is TGTGCCAGCAGTGGTGGTAACACTGAAGCTTTCTTT.